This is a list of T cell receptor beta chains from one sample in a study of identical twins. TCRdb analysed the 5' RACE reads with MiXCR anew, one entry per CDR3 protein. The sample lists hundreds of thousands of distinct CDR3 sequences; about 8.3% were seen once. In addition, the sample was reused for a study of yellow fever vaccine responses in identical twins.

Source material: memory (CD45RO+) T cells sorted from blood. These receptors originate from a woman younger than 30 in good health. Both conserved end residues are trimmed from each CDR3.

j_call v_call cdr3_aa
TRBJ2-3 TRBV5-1 ASSLVASGRGTDTQY
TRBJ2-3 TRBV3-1 ASSLTHAGRTDTQY
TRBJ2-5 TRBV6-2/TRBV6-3 ASSYSATSGNPYQETQY
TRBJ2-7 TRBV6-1 ASKWERDSPTEQY
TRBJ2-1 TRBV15 ATRDRDLNEQF
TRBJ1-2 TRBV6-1 ASSPMTANYGYT
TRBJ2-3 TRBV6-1 ASSLSGTGTDTQY
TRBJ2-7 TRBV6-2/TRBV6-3 ASSYLGHSSYEQY
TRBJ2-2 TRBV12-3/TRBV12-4 ASTFEGLAGGNTGELF
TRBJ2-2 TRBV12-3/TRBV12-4 ASSTGTSGRGSRFGELF
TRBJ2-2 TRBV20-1 SAQGAMNTGELF
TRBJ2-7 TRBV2 ASSEAKGSTYEQY
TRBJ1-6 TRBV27 ASSLGQPAPLH
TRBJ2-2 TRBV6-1 ASSGTGETGELF
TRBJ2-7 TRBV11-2 ASSLGLALSEQY
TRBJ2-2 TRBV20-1 SARRFGELF
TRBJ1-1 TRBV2 ASNPATDTEAF
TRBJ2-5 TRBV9 ASSVGSQRETQY
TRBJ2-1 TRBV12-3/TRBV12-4 ASSASYNEQF
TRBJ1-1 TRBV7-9 ASSLEKRVTEAF